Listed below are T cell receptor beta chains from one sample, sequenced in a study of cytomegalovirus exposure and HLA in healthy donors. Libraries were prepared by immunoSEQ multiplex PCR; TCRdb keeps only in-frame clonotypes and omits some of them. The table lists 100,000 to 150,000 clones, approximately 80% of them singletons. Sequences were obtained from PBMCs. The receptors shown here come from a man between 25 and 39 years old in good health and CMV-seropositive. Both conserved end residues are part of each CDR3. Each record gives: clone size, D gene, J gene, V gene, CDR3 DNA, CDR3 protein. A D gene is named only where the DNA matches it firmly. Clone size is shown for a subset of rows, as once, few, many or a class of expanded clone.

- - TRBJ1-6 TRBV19 TGTGCCAGTAGTATAGGGCCCGTAATTGGCTCACCCCTCCACTTT CASSIGPVIGSPLHF
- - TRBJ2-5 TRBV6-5 TGTGCCAGCAGGCAGGGCTATGAGACCCAGTACTTC CASRQGYETQYF
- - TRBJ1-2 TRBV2 TGTGCCAGCAGTGAAGTACGTGGAGGCTACTATGGCTACACCTTC CASSEVRGGYYGYTF
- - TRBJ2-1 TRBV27 TGTGCCAGCAGTTTAGGGCAGGGGATCGATGAGCAGTTCTTC CASSLGQGIDEQFF
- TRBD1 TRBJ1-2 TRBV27 TGTGCCAGCAGACCGGGACAGGGGGAGGTTAACTATGGCTACACCTTC CASRPGQGEVNYGYTF
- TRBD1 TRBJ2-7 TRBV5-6 TGTGCCAGCAGCTTAGGACAGGCCAACTACGAGCAGTACTTC CASSLGQANYEQYF
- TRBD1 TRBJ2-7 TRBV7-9 TGTGCCAGCAGCCTGGGGACAGGGGAAAGGTACGAGCAGTACTTC CASSLGTGERYEQYF
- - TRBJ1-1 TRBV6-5 TGTGCCAGCAGTACAAGCCACAGTCCCCCTGAAGCTTTCTTT CASSTSHSPPEAFF
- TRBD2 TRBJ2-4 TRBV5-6 TGTGCCAGCAGCCCGGGGGGGGCGGGCAAAAACATTCAGTACTTC CASSPGGAGKNIQYF
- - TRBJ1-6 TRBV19 TGTGCCAGTACCCTCGCCTGGAGCTCACCCCTCCATTTT CASTLAWSSPLHF
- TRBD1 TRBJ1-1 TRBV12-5 TGTGCTAGTGGTTTGGCCAGGGGGGCTTTCTTT CASGLARGAFF
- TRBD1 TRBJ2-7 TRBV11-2 TGTGCCAGCAGCTTCAGGGGGAGTATAGGCGAGCAGTACTTC CASSFRGSIGEQYF
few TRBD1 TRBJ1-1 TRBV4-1 TGCGCCAGCAGCCGAGGGGGCCTCCTGAACACTGAAGCTTTCTTT CASSRGGLLNTEAFF
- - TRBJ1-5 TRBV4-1 TGCGCCAGCAGCCAAGCTGGAGGGAGCAATCAGCCCCAGCATTTT CASSQAGGSNQPQHF
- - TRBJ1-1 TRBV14 TGTGCCAGCAGCGGGAGTGCGAACACTGAAGCTTTCTTT CASSGSANTEAFF
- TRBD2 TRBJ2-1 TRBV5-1 TGCGCCAGCAGCTTGGACGGAGTAGCGGGGGCAGTCTACAATGAGCAGTTCTTC CASSLDGVAGAVYNEQFF
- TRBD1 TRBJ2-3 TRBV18 TGTGCCAGCTCACCACGAGGACAGGGTACAGATACGCAGTATTTT CASSPRGQGTDTQYF
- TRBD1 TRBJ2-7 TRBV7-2 TGTGCCAGCAGCTTCCCCCGACAGGGGGCGCGCTACGAGCAGTACTTC CASSFPRQGARYEQYF
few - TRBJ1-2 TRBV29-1 TGCAGCGCTCGGGACACTCGCTCTGGCTACACCTTC CSARDTRSGYTF
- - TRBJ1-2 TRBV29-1 TGCAGCGTTCTTTCTAACTATGGCTACACCTTC CSVLSNYGYTF
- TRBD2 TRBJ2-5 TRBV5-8 TGTGCCAGCAGCTATGGGACTAGCGATCAAGAGACCCAGTACTTC CASSYGTSDQETQYF
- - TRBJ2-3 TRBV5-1 TGCGCCAGACCCCTGCCGGTATCTGGTAGCACAGATACGCAGTATTTT CARPLPVSGSTDTQYF
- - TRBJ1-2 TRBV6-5 TGTGCCAGCAGTTACTCGTCATTACTCTATGGCTACACCTTC CASSYSSLLYGYTF
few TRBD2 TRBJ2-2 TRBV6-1 TGTGCCAGCAGTGAAGCGGTAGCGGGGGGTACCGGGGAGCTGTTTTTT CASSEAVAGGTGELFF
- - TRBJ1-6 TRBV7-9 TGTGCCAGCAGTAGAGGGATTAACTCCTATAATTCACCCCTCCACTTT CASSRGINSYNSPLHF
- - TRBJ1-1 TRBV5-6 TGTGCCAGCAGCTTGGGAGGGGGTCGGGCTGAAGCTTTCTTT CASSLGGGRAEAFF
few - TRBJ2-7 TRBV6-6 TGTGCCAGCAGCCACGACGGGAGCTCCTACGAGCAGTACTTC CASSHDGSSYEQYF
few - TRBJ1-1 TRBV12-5 TGTGCTAGTGGTTTCCAGGGTTCCTACACTGAAGCTTTCTTT CASGFQGSYTEAFF
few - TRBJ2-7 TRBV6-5 TGTGCCAGCAGTCTAAACAGGGTTTCCTACGAGCAGTACTTC CASSLNRVSYEQYF
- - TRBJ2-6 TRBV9 TGTGCCAGCAGCGTAGTCATCTCTGGGGCCAACGTCCTGACTTTC CASSVVISGANVLTF
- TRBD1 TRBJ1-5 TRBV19 TGTGCCAGTAGTATTCCGGACAGGGGGCTTGGGAATCAGCCCCAGCATTTT CASSIPDRGLGNQPQHF
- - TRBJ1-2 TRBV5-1 TGCGCCAGCAGCTTGGCCCCACAGGCTAACTATGGCTACACCTTC CASSLAPQANYGYTF
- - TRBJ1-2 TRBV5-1 TGCGCCAGCAGCTATCTACCCAACTATGGCTACACCTTC CASSYLPNYGYTF
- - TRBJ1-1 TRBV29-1 TGCAGCGTTGGGGGGGGCGAAGCTTTCTTT CSVGGGEAFF
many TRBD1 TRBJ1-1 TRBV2 TGTGCCAGCAGTAGGGACAGGGGGCTAGTGAACACTGAAGCTTTCTTT CASSRDRGLVNTEAFF
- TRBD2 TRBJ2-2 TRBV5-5 TGTGCCAGCAGCCCCGTGGGGGGGAGGACCGGGGAGCTGTTTTTT CASSPVGGRTGELFF
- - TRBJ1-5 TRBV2 TGTGCCAGCTGTAGCGCCCTATTCAATCAGCCCCAGCATTTT CASCSALFNQPQHF
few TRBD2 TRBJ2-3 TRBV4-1 TGCGCCAGCAGCCAAGTAGCGGGGCGGTCAAAAAGCACAGATACGCAGTATTTT CASSQVAGRSKSTDTQYF
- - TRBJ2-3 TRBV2 TGTGCCAGCAGTGGCGGGTATTCAGATACGCAGTATTTT CASSGGYSDTQYF
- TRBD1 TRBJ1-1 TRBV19 TGTGCCAGTAGATGGATCAACAGGGGATTGAACACTGAAGCTTTCTTT CASRWINRGLNTEAFF
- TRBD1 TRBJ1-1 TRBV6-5 TGTGCCAGCAACCAGGACAGGAGCACTGAAGCTTTCTTT CASNQDRSTEAFF
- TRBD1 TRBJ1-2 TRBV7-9 TGTGCCAGCAGCCCCATCCCGACAGGGGCGCTTGGCTACACCTTC CASSPIPTGALGYTF
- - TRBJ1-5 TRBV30 TGTGCCTGGAGCGCGCCTAGGACAGATAATCAGCCCCAGCATTTT CAWSAPRTDNQPQHF
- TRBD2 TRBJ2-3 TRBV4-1 TGCGCCAGCAGCCACTTCCCCCAGACTAGCGGGGCTGGAGATACGCAGTATTTT CASSHFPQTSGAGDTQYF
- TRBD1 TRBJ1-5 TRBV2 TGTGCCAGCAGTGAAGCGGGACAGGGGTCTCAGCCCCAGCATTTT CASSEAGQGSQPQHF
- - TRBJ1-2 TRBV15 TGTGCCACCAGCATCACGACAGCATATGGCTACACCTTC CATSITTAYGYTF
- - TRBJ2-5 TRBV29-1 TGCAGCGGGGGCGCCGCTCGGGAGACCCAGTACTTC CSGGAARETQYF
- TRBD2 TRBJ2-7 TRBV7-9 TGTGCCAGCAGCTTATCGGGGGGGGCGGTCTACGAGCAGTACTTC CASSLSGGAVYEQYF